These 9 T cell receptor beta chains originate from one sample sequenced in a study of vaccination and CD4 T cells after COVID-19. What these receptors recognize is not known. An Oncomine TCR Beta short-read assay was used to sequence the DNA from cultured CD4+ T cells. TCRdb used MiXCR to reprocess the PCR reads, holding one entry per CDR3 protein. The data show over 15,000 distinct CDR3 sequences, nearly 55% seen once. Treatment denoted: roughly 10-day PBMC culture with coronavirus spike peptide pools or control peptides (ViraFEST assay). The sequencing here drew on CD4+ T cells from blood, cultured in vitro, taken before SARS-CoV-2 vaccination. Receptor source: a human donor who had recovered from COVID-19.

V and J are TRBV7-8 and TRBJ2-7; D gene uncertain. Trimming cost V 0 bases and J 0 bases, with 6 bases left between them. This CDR3 region has 14 residues. Germline V gene data show CDR1 as SGHVS and CDR2 as FQNEAQ. The CDR3 DNA reads as TGTGCCAGCAGCTTAGCGCGCCACTCCTACGAGCAGTACTTC. Its translation: CASSLARHSYEQYF.

This chain connects TRBV28 to TRBJ2-2; 7 nucleotides match TRBD2. The CDR3 length is 15 residues. J lost 4 bases, V lost 1 base, and 3 bases had no gene match. Germline assignment: CDR1 MDHEN and CDR2 SYDVKM. The CDR3 DNA follows: TGTGCCAGCAGTTTATTGTCTAGCGGCACCGGGGAGCTGTTTTTT. Amino acids: CASSLLSSGTGELFF.

V is TRBV7-2 and J is TRBJ1-1; tentative D call: TRBD1 (5 bases). Looked up from germline, CDR1 is SGHTA and CDR2 is FQGNSA. This CDR3 region has 13 residues. Deletions cut 5 bases from V and 1 base from J, with 8 bases between. The CDR3 sequence: CASSTDRNTEAFF. The CDR3, as DNA: TGTGCCAGCAGCACCGACAGGAACACTGAAGCTTTCTTT.

The chain joins TRBV7-3 to TRBJ2-2; 9 bases agree with TRBD2. The germline CDR1 and CDR2 sequences are SGHTA and FQGTGA. Losses at the gene ends were 5 bases for V and 7 bases for J; bases not matched to a gene: 14. The CDR3 spans 17 residues. CDR3 residues: CASSRGRLAGQNGELFF. Here the CDR3 DNA reads TGTGCCAGCAGCCGGGGGCGCCTAGCGGGACAAAACGGGGAGCTGTTTTTT.

This chain connects TRBV20-1 to TRBJ2-1, with 7 bases matching TRBD2. This CDR3 spans 16 amino acids. Germline V gene data show CDR1 as DFQATT and CDR2 as SNEGSKA (reference sequence). With V trimmed by 5 bases and J by 1 base, 11 bases remained unmatched. The CDR3 DNA follows: TGCAGTGCTTCCCCCGGGGTAGCGGGTTCCTACAATGAGCAGTTCTTC. Protein product: CSASPGVAGSYNEQFF.

The chain employs TRBV5-4 and TRBJ2-7; TRBD2 agrees at 8 bases. The CDR3 spans 15 residues. The junction had 7 bases not matched to a gene; V was cut back by 5 bases and J by 0 bases. Germline-derived CDR1 and CDR2 are SGHNT and YYREEE (reference sequence). The CDR3 DNA reads TGTGCCAGCAGTCGGGGCAGCGGGAGCTCCTACGAGCAGTACTTC. Translation: CASSRGSGSSYEQYF.

This chain connects TRBV20-1 to TRBJ2-5; 9 positions match TRBD2. Looked up from germline, CDR1 is DFQATT and CDR2 is SNEGSKA (reference sequence). V trimming: 2 bases; J trimming: 5 bases; junction bases outside the gene matches: 3. CDR3 length: 13 amino acids. The CDR3 protein is CSARRTSVETQYF. DNA for the CDR3: TGCAGTGCTAGACGGACTAGCGTTGAGACCCAGTACTTC.

V is TRBV7-9 and J is TRBJ2-4; TRBD1 matches at 7 bases. Germline V gives CDR1 SEHNR, CDR2 FQNEAQ (reference sequence). V shed 4 bases and J 1 base; nucleotides not matched to a gene: 7. The CDR3 consists of 16 residues. The CDR3 nucleotides are TGTGCCAGCAGCTCCCCGACAGGGACGGCCAAAAACATTCAGTACTTC. Residues: CASSSPTGTAKNIQYF.

This clonotype was picked up a small number of times. The rearrangement uses TRBV2 and TRBJ1-5; TRBD1 matches at 10 bases. V shed 6 bases and J 5 bases; nucleotides not matched to a gene: 7. CDR3 length: 15 amino acids. Germline-derived CDR1 and CDR2 are SNHLY and FYNNEI. The CDR3 nucleotides read TGTGCCAGCAGGGCCCCGGGACAGGGGTATCAGCCCCAGCATTTT. Translated, it gives CASRAPGQGYQPQHF.